Below, one T cell receptor beta chain is given with its context. Single viable CD3+CD4+CD8-CD45RO+ cells were sorted as the memory CD4+ T cells. CDR1 and CDR2 from the germline V gene are LNHDA and SQIVND (reference sequence). J was trimmed by 5 bases and V by 2 bases; bases with no gene match: 4. The CDR3 consists of 14 residues. This sample stems from a study of memory CD4+ T cells and cytomegalovirus serostatus. Assay: immunoSEQ multiplex PCR; the TCRdb copy retains only in-frame clones and omits some. The sample consists of some 46,000 clones, 79% of them appearing once. The chain couples TRBV19 to TRBJ1-1; 8 bases are shared with TRBD1. The receptor was derived from an adult in good health and CMV-seronegative. Sequencing input: memory CD4+ T cells from blood. Here the CDR3 reads CASSITGGGTEAFF. The CDR3, as DNA: TGTGCCAGTAGTATAACAGGGGGAGGGACTGAAGCTTTCTTT.